Listed below are T cell receptor beta chains from one sample, sequenced in a study of PD-L1 blockade in urothelial cancer. TCRdb keeps only in-frame clones here, not all; method: immunoSEQ multiplex PCR. The data hold tens of thousands of clones, with about 83% observed a single time. Sequences were derived from PBMCs, sampled around atezolizumab (anti-PD-L1) treatment. These receptors all come from a woman aged 60 to 75 with urothelial cancer. Each CDR3 is given with its conserved first and last residue. D genes are given only for firm matches. Clone size is stated in some rows and not others, as once, few, many or a class when expanded.

D: .
size: .
J: TRBJ1-1
V: TRBV4-3
DNA: TGCGCCAGCAGCCAAGATCGGGGGGCGCGGATGGCTGAAGCTTTCTTT
CDR3: CASSQDRGARMAEAFF

D: .
size: .
J: TRBJ1-2
V: TRBV5-1
DNA: TGCGCCAGCAGCTTGGATCTTAGTTCGGATGGCTACACCTTC
CDR3: CASSLDLSSDGYTF

D: TRBD1
size: .
J: TRBJ2-3
V: TRBV27
DNA: TGTGCCAGCAGGAAACTCCGGGACAGGGGCACAGATACGCAGTATTTT
CDR3: CASRKLRDRGTDTQYF

D: .
size: .
J: TRBJ1-2
V: TRBV10-1
DNA: TGCGCCAGCAGCACACGACTGTCGGACTATGGCTACACCTTC
CDR3: CASSTRLSDYGYTF

D: .
size: .
J: TRBJ2-7
V: TRBV9
DNA: TGTGCCAGCAGCGTAGAAGGAGGAGGGCGGACCTACGAGCAGTACTTC
CDR3: CASSVEGGGRTYEQYF

D: .
size: .
J: TRBJ2-1
V: TRBV19
DNA: TGTGCCAGTAGTACTAGTACTAGTTACAATGAGCAGTTCTTC
CDR3: CASSTSTSYNEQFF

D: .
size: .
J: TRBJ2-3
V: TRBV6-1
DNA: TGTGCCAGCAAGAGGGTCCCAGATACGCAGTATTTT
CDR3: CASKRVPDTQYF

D: .
size: .
J: TRBJ1-1
V: TRBV7-8
DNA: TGTGCCAGCACATCCGTTGGGAGGATGAACACTGAAGCTTTCTTT
CDR3: CASTSVGRMNTEAFF

D: .
size: .
J: TRBJ1-1
V: TRBV29-1
DNA: TGCAGCGTTTCGACAGGACCCACTGAAGCTTTCTTT
CDR3: CSVSTGPTEAFF

D: .
size: .
J: TRBJ2-2
V: TRBV18
DNA: TGTGCCAGCTCACCATTCTTAGGCAGAGGAACGACCGGGGAGCTGTTTTTT
CDR3: CASSPFLGRGTTGELFF

D: .
size: .
J: TRBJ2-5
V: TRBV14
DNA: TGTGCCAGCAGCGCTCGACAGATCGAGACCCAGTACTTC
CDR3: CASSARQIETQYF

D: .
size: .
J: TRBJ2-5
V: TRBV18
DNA: TGTGCCAGCTCACCCGGCAACCGACAGGAGACCCAGTACTTC
CDR3: CASSPGNRQETQYF

D: .
size: .
J: TRBJ2-1
V: TRBV6-1
DNA: TGTGCCAGCAGTGGGGCGGGGTACAATGAGCAGTTCTTC
CDR3: CASSGAGYNEQFF

D: .
size: .
J: TRBJ1-2
V: TRBV7-2
DNA: TGTGCCAGCAGCTTAGAGACAGGAGCCTATGGCTACACCTTC
CDR3: CASSLETGAYGYTF

D: TRBD2
size: .
J: TRBJ2-7
V: TRBV19
DNA: TGTGCCAGTAGTATAAAGGGAGGGTCCAACGAGCAGTACTTC
CDR3: CASSIKGGSNEQYF

D: .
size: .
J: TRBJ2-7
V: TRBV5-8
DNA: TGTGCCAGCAGCCAGTGGCCGACTGAGTACGAGCAGTACTTC
CDR3: CASSQWPTEYEQYF

D: TRBD2
size: .
J: TRBJ2-1
V: TRBV4-1
DNA: TGCGCCAGCAGCCAAGATTCGGGGGGGCCTAGCGATGAGCAGTTCTTC
CDR3: CASSQDSGGPSDEQFF

D: .
size: .
J: TRBJ2-7
V: TRBV2
DNA: TGTGCCAGCAGTGGTGATACTCTATACTCCTACGAGCAGTACTTC
CDR3: CASSGDTLYSYEQYF

D: .
size: .
J: TRBJ2-4
V: TRBV13
DNA: TGTGCCAGCAGCGTACTACAGGGTGCCAAAAACATTCAGTACTTC
CDR3: CASSVLQGAKNIQYF

D: TRBD2
size: .
J: TRBJ2-1
V: TRBV19
DNA: TGTGCCACCCGGGTTAGCTGGACTAGCGGGAGAAAGTACAATGAGCAGTTCTTC
CDR3: CATRVSWTSGRKYNEQFF

D: .
size: .
J: TRBJ2-1
V: TRBV2
DNA: TGTGCCAGCGCGGCCGGGACACCATACAATGAGCAGTTCTTC
CDR3: CASAAGTPYNEQFF

D: .
size: .
J: TRBJ2-2
V: TRBV19
DNA: TGTGCCAGTAGTGTTCAGACCGGGGAGCTGTTTTTT
CDR3: CASSVQTGELFF

D: TRBD2
size: .
J: TRBJ2-7
V: TRBV5-3
DNA: TGTGCCAGAAGCTTGGATGGTTCCTGGACTAGCGGGAGGAGGTACGAGCAGTACTTC
CDR3: CARSLDGSWTSGRRYEQYF

D: TRBD2
size: once
J: TRBJ2-5
V: TRBV5-4
DNA: TGTGCCAGCAGCTTGGGGGGGACTAGCGGAGGCCCCGAGACCCAGTACTTC
CDR3: CASSLGGTSGGPETQYF

D: TRBD1
size: .
J: TRBJ1-2
V: TRBV5-6
DNA: TGTGCCAGCAGCGGCGGGACAGCTGTCTATGGCTACACCTTC
CDR3: CASSGGTAVYGYTF

D: .
size: once
J: TRBJ2-1
V: TRBV12-1
DNA: TGTGCCAGCAGCTTTGGGGTAGCGGGATTTCTAGACCCGAAGGTTTGTGAGCAGTTCTTC
CDR3: CASSFGVAGFLDPKVCEQFF

D: TRBD1
size: .
J: TRBJ1-5
V: TRBV7-9
DNA: TGTGCCAGCAGCTCCACCGGGACAGGGCGGGACCAGCCCCAGCATTTT
CDR3: CASSSTGTGRDQPQHF

D: .
size: .
J: TRBJ1-5
V: TRBV10-3
DNA: TGTGCCATCAGTGATGATGGAGGGAGGAGCAATCAGCCCCAGCATTTT
CDR3: CAISDDGGRSNQPQHF

D: TRBD2
size: .
J: TRBJ2-7
V: TRBV5-4
DNA: TGTGCCAGCAGCAATCGGGGACTATCCTACGAGCAGTACTTC
CDR3: CASSNRGLSYEQYF

D: TRBD2
size: .
J: TRBJ2-1
V: TRBV2
DNA: TGTGCCAGCAGTGGTAGCGGGACCCCTGACAATGAGCAGTTCTTC
CDR3: CASSGSGTPDNEQFF

D: TRBD2
size: .
J: TRBJ2-3
V: TRBV5-4
DNA: TGTGCCAGCAGCTGGACGGGGGGGCCAGATACGCAGTATTTT
CDR3: CASSWTGGPDTQYF

D: .
size: .
J: TRBJ1-3
V: TRBV18
DNA: TGTGCCAGCTCGACAAGAGTCGAACAATCTGGAAACACCATATATTTT
CDR3: CASSTRVEQSGNTIYF

D: .
size: .
J: TRBJ2-7
V: TRBV28
DNA: TGTGCCAGCAGTCCCCGTGGCAGGGACTACGAGCAGTACTTC
CDR3: CASSPRGRDYEQYF

D: TRBD2
size: .
J: TRBJ2-1
V: TRBV9
DNA: TGTGCCAGCAGCCTCAGCGGGAGGGTCGACAATGAGCAGTTCTTC
CDR3: CASSLSGRVDNEQFF

D: .
size: once
J: TRBJ2-4
V: TRBV2
DNA: TGTGCCAGCAGTGGGACAGCGAACATTCAGTACTTC
CDR3: CASSGTANIQYF

D: .
size: .
J: TRBJ2-7
V: TRBV6-5
DNA: TGTGCCAGCAGTTACTCGACGACAGCTTCCTACGAGCAGTACTTC
CDR3: CASSYSTTASYEQYF

D: TRBD2
size: .
J: TRBJ2-1
V: TRBV14
DNA: TGTGCCAGCAGCCATCTAGGGACTAGGGGATCCGGTGAGCAGTTCTTC
CDR3: CASSHLGTRGSGEQFF

D: TRBD2
size: .
J: TRBJ2-7
V: TRBV27
DNA: TGTGCCAGCAGTTACCACCGTCTTAGGGCTAGCGGGAGGGTTATCACCTCCTACGAGCAGTACTTC
CDR3: CASSYHRLRASGRVITSYEQYF

D: .
size: .
J: TRBJ2-3
V: TRBV4-1
DNA: TGCGCCAGCAGCCAAGGGCCTTTCACAGATACGCAGTATTTT
CDR3: CASSQGPFTDTQYF

D: .
size: .
J: TRBJ2-1
V: TRBV7-2
DNA: TGTGCCAGCACCCTAAATCTCGGGGGAGGGGGTGAGCAGTTCTTC
CDR3: CASTLNLGGGGEQFF

D: TRBD2
size: .
J: TRBJ2-5
V: TRBV5-4
DNA: TGTGCCAGCAGCTCGGGACTAGCGGGCGAAGAGACCCAGTACTTC
CDR3: CASSSGLAGEETQYF

D: .
size: once
J: TRBJ1-4
V: TRBV11-3
DNA: TGTGCCAGCAGCCTCGAGGGTGATAATGAAAAACTGTTTTTT
CDR3: CASSLEGDNEKLFF

D: TRBD1
size: .
J: TRBJ2-5
V: TRBV11-2
DNA: TGTGCCAGCAGCTTACCGGGACAGGGGAGAGAGACCCAGTACTTC
CDR3: CASSLPGQGRETQYF

D: .
size: .
J: TRBJ1-2
V: TRBV5-4
DNA: TGTGCCAGCAGCGACCTCCACCGGGGTGGGGGCTACACCTTC
CDR3: CASSDLHRGGGYTF